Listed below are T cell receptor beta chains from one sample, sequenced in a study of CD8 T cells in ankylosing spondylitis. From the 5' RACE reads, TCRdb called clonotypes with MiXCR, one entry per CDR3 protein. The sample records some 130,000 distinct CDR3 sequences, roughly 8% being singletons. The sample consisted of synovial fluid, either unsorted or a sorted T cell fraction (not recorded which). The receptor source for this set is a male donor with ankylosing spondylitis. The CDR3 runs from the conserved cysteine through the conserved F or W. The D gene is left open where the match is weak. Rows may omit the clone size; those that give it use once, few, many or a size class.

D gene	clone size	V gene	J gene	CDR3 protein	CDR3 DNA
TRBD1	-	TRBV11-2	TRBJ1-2	CASSLGEGARNYGYTF	TGTGCCAGCAGCTTAGGAGAGGGGGCGCGAAACTATGGCTACACCTTC
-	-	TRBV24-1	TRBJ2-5	CATSGPGRETQYF	TGTGCCACCAGTGGGCCAGGGAGGGAGACCCAGTACTTC
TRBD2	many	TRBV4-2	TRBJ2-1	CASSQVGSGGAKNEQFF	TGTGCCAGCAGCCAAGTAGGAAGCGGGGGGGCCAAAAATGAGCAGTTCTTC
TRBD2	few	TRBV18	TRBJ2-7	CASSWTSGSYEQYF	TGTGCCAGCTCTTGGACTAGCGGGAGTTACGAGCAGTACTTC
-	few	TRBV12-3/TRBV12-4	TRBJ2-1	CASSPMGEEQFF	TGTGCCAGCAGTCCAATGGGGGAGGAGCAGTTCTTC
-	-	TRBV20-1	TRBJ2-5	CSAGHWGETQYF	TGCAGTGCTGGACACTGGGGAGAGACCCAGTACTTC
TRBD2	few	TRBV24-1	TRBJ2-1	CATSDPGLAGSEQFF	TGTGCCACCAGTGACCCGGGACTAGCGGGTTCCGAGCAGTTCTTC
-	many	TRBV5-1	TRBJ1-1	CASSLMGNTEAFF	TGTGCCAGCAGCTTAATGGGAAACACTGAAGCTTTCTTT
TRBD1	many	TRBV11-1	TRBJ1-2	CASSQPGTGSNNYGYTF	TGTGCCAGCAGCCAACCCGGGACAGGGTCCAACAACTATGGCTACACCTTC
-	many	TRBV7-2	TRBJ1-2	CASSLAGLGPYGYTF	TGTGCCAGCAGCTTAGCAGGTCTGGGACCCTATGGCTACACCTTC
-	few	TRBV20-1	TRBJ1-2	CSARDTRRSYGYTF	TGCAGTGCTAGAGATACAAGACGGAGCTATGGCTACACCTTC
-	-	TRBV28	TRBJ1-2	CASSYPGATGQREGYTF	TGTGCCAGCAGTTATCCGGGAGCCACCGGCCAAAGAGAGGGCTACACCTTC
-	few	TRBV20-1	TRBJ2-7	CSAPGLGAYEQYF	TGCAGTGCTCCGGGGCTGGGGGCCTACGAGCAGTACTTC
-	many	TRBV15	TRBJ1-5	CATSVRGQPQHF	TGTGCCACCTCCGTTAGGGGTCAGCCCCAGCATTTT
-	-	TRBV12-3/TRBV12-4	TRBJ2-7	CASSNLYDSYEQYF	TGTGCCAGCAGCAATTTATACGACAGTTACGAGCAGTACTTC
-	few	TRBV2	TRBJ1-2	CASVRLDGAYGYTF	TGTGCCAGCGTCCGACTGGACGGGGCTTATGGCTACACCTTC
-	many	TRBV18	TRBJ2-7	CASSRRSDSYEQYF	TGTGCCAGCTCACGACGATCCGACAGTTACGAGCAGTACTTC
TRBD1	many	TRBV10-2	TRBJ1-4	CASRGGTARGLRF	TGCGCCAGCAGGGGGGGGACAGCCCGCGGACTGAGATTT
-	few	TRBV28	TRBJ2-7	CASSLDSYYEQYF	TGTGCCAGCAGCCTGGACAGCTACTACGAGCAGTACTTC
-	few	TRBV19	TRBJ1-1	CASTSSGRLNTEAFF	TGTGCCAGTACCTCCTCGGGACGGTTGAACACTGAAGCTTTCTTT
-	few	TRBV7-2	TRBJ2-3	CASSPYTSSTDTQYF	TGTGCCAGCAGCCCCTACACTTCTAGCACAGATACGCAGTATTTT
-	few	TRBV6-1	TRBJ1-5	CASSERPGGQPQHF	TGTGCCAGCAGTGAAAGGCCCGGCGGGCAGCCCCAGCATTTT